These 22 T cell receptor beta chains were sequenced from one sample in a study of shared clonotypes between healthy human individuals. Here immunoSEQ multiplex PCR was the method, and the copy in TCRdb shows in-frame clones only, minus some. Of under 650,000 clones listed, roughly 95% are singletons. Sequencing was performed on naive CD4+ T cells sorted from blood. This sample's subset: CD45RA+ positively selected. The receptors come from a woman aged 30 to 39 in good health.

This rearrangement joins TRBV7-2 to TRBJ1-2, with a tentative D call TRBD1 (5 bases). CDR1 is SGHTA and CDR2 is FQGNSA in the germline V gene. The CDR3 is 14 residues long. The germline V and J ends were trimmed by 1 base and 5 bases, with 11 bases remaining between them. The CDR3 region is CASSLGLRGYGYTF. In DNA, the CDR3 is TGTGCCAGCAGCTTAGGGCTTAGGGGATATGGCTACACCTTC.

The V gene is TRBV5-6, the J gene TRBJ2-5, with TRBD1 matching over 8 bases. Germline V gives CDR1 SGHDT, CDR2 YYEEEE. V gave up 5 bases and J gave up 2 bases; unmatched junction bases: 2. This CDR3 region has 13 residues. As DNA, the CDR3 is TGTGCCAGCAGGTGGGACAGGCAAGAGACCCAGTACTTC. Amino acids: CASRWDRQETQYF.

This sequence joins TRBV20-1 and TRBJ2-1; no firm D call. CDR3 length: 11 amino acids. Germline lookup yields CDR1 DFQATT and CDR2 SNEGSKA (reference sequence). V lost 6 bases, J lost 1 base, and 4 bases lay in between. The chain's CDR3 is CSAGSYNEQFF. The CDR3 DNA sequence: TGCAGTGCAGGGTCCTACAATGAGCAGTTCTTC.

CDR3 in amino acids: CASSPRRGENEQFF. The CDR3 DNA reads as TGTGCCAGCAGCCCAAGGAGGGGGGAGAATGAGCAGTTCTTC. V is TRBV21-1 and J is TRBJ2-1. TRBV21-1 is noted as a pseudogene. The CDR3 consists of 14 residues.

The chain couples TRBV2 to TRBJ1-4, with D unclear. CDR1 SNHLY and CDR2 FYNNEI come from the germline V gene. V was trimmed by 6 bases and J by 7 bases, leaving 18 bases between them. The CDR3 has 15 amino acids. CDR3 amino acids: CASSRDVAVGEKLFF. The CDR3 DNA sequence: TGTGCCAGCAGCCGAGACGTCGCGGTGGGTGAAAAACTGTTTTTT.

The chain uses TRBV11-2 and TRBJ2-3; no reliable D call. This CDR3 is 11 amino acids long. Per the germline V gene, CDR1 is SGHAT and CDR2 is FQNNGV. V lost 2 bases to trimming and J lost 10 bases, with 7 bases between them. This chain's CDR3 is CASSLRHPQYF. The CDR3 DNA sequence: TGTGCCAGCAGCTTACGTCACCCGCAGTATTTT.

The chain joins TRBV7-2 to TRBJ2-7; D unresolved. Germline CDR1 is SGHTA and CDR2 is FQGNSA. The CDR3 covers 16 residues. Trimming removed 6 bases at V and 0 bases at J, with 18 bases between. CDR3 nucleotides: TGTGCCAGCAGTTATGCCCCCATACGATTCTCCTACGAGCAGTACTTC. This codes for CASSYAPIRFSYEQYF.

The genes are TRBV19 and TRBJ1-4, with a weak D call TRBD1 (6 bases). This CDR3 is built from 16 residues. In germline, CDR1 is LNHDA, CDR2 SQIVND (reference sequence). Trimming removed 0 bases from V and 7 bases from J, with 15 bases in between. CDR3 sequence (DNA): TGTGCCAGTAGTATAGATGCCCAGGGGAGGGCTGAAAAACTGTTTTTT. Protein: CASSIDAQGRAEKLFF.

This clone was seen a few times. The J gene is TRBJ2-2, the V gene TRBV7-9; D call uncertain. Germline lookup yields CDR1 SEHNR and CDR2 FQNEAQ (reference sequence). The germline V and J ends were trimmed by 3 bases and 4 bases, with 9 bases remaining between them. This CDR3 has 14 amino acids. DNA of the CDR3: TGTGCCAGCAGCTTTGACTGGCGCACCGGGGAGCTGTTTTTT. Its protein product is CASSFDWRTGELFF.

V is TRBV5-4 and J is TRBJ2-7; 12 positions match TRBD2. The CDR3 consists of 16 residues. The germline CDR1 and CDR2 sequences are SGHNT and YYREEE (reference sequence). The junction had 9 bases not matched to a gene; V was cut back by 5 bases and J by 3 bases. Here the CDR3 DNA reads TGTGCCAGCAGTTTCCGACTAGCGGGAGACCTCTACGAGCAGTACTTC. Its translation is CASSFRLAGDLYEQYF.

The chain recombines TRBV7-2 with TRBJ2-7; the D gene is possibly TRBD2 (5 bases). V was trimmed by 5 bases and J by 1 base, leaving 9 bases between them. The CDR3 covers 13 residues. The V gene's germline CDR1 is SGHTA and CDR2 FQGNSA. The CDR3 DNA sequence: TGTGCCAGCAGCGTGGACTCTTCCTACGAGCAGTACTTC. It yields the protein CASSVDSSYEQYF.

This chain connects TRBV28 to TRBJ2-1; D uncertain. V was pared by 5 bases and J by 7 bases, with 18 bases between. The CDR3 extends over 15 amino acids. Germline V CDR1 and CDR2: MDHEN, SYDVKM. CDR3 loop: CASSRSGPPLNEQFF. CDR3 nucleotide sequence: TGTGCCAGCAGTCGATCCGGGCCCCCCCTAAATGAGCAGTTCTTC.

The V and J genes are TRBV30 and TRBJ2-5; D is unresolved. From germline, CDR1 is GTSNPN and CDR2 SVGIG (reference sequence). The germline V and J ends were trimmed by 3 bases and 2 bases, with 10 bases remaining between them. The CDR3 consists of 13 residues. CDR3 amino acids: CAWSDQPQETQYF. For the CDR3, the DNA is TGTGCCTGGAGCGACCAGCCTCAAGAGACCCAGTACTTC.

V gene TRBV30 combines with J gene TRBJ2-7; D is unclear. Germline CDR1 GTSNPN, CDR2 SVGIG (reference sequence). Trimming took 2 bases from V and 2 from J, leaving 7 bases between them. The CDR3 is 12 amino acids. CDR3 nucleotides: TGTGCCTGGAGTCACGGCACCTACGAGCAGTACTTC. It codes for CAWSHGTYEQYF.

The chain employs TRBV19 and TRBJ2-3, with a tentative D call TRBD1 (6 bases). The CDR3 is made up of 17 amino acids. Germline loops: CDR1 LNHDA, CDR2 SQIVND (reference sequence). Trimming pared 5 bases from V and 5 bases from J, leaving 23 bases between. The CDR3 region is CASSYSRRGRGEDTQYF. CDR3 bases: TGTGCCAGTAGTTACTCAAGAAGAGGCAGGGGAGAAGATACGCAGTATTTT.

The chain couples TRBV5-1 to TRBJ2-1; 8 bases fit TRBD2. This CDR3 is 17 amino acids long. V lost 1 base, J lost 7 bases, and 13 bases stayed unmatched. Germline V gene lookup returns CDR1 SGHRS and CDR2 YFSETQ. The CDR3: CASSLIPPGLDYNEQFF. CDR3 in DNA: TGCGCCAGCAGCTTGATCCCTCCGGGACTAGATTATAATGAGCAGTTCTTC. Looking up the rest from reference TRBV5-1 and TRBJ2-1 gives the full variable domain: KAGVTQTPRYLIKTRGQQVTLSCSPISGHRSVSWYQQTPGQGLQFLFEYFSETQRNKGNFPGRFSGRQFSNSRSEMNVSTLELGDSALYLCASSLIPPGLDYNEQFFGPGTRLTVL.

This clone was seen once. V and J are TRBV11-3 and TRBJ2-7; D perhaps matches TRBD1 (6 bases). The CDR3 has 14 residues. Trimming removed 4 bases from V and 0 bases from J, with 10 bases in between. Per germline, CDR1 SGHNT and CDR2 YENEEA. The CDR3 reads CASSSGESSYEQYF. The CDR3 region has the DNA TGTGCCAGCAGCTCAGGGGAGTCCTCCTACGAGCAGTACTTC. Drawing the rest from reference TRBV11-3 and TRBJ2-7, the complete variable domain is EAGVVQSPRYKIIEKKQPVAFWCNPISGHNTLYWYLQNLGQGPELLIRYENEEAVDDSQLPKDRFSAERLKGVDSTLKIQPAELGDSAVYLCASSSGESSYEQYFGPGTRLTVT.

J is TRBJ2-7 and V is TRBV5-1; TRBD2 matches 14 bases. This CDR3 has 19 residues. The germline V gene encodes CDR1 SGHRS and CDR2 YFSETQ. V lost 3 bases, J lost 0 bases, and 11 bases stayed unmatched. The CDR3 sequence is CASSSWTSGRPSSSYEQYF. The CDR3 nucleotides read TGCGCCAGCAGCTCTTGGACTAGCGGGAGGCCCTCAAGCTCCTACGAGCAGTACTTC.

The V and J genes are TRBV19 and TRBJ1-2, with 7 nucleotides matching TRBD1. Trimming at V came to 5 bases and at J to 13 bases, leaving 13 bases not matched to a gene. This CDR3 spans 13 amino acids. Germline CDR1 reads LNHDA; CDR2 reads SQIVND (reference sequence). For the CDR3, the DNA is TGTGCCAGTAGTCCCCAGGGGGGCGAGCCGCTCACCTTC. Encoded protein: CASSPQGGEPLTF.

The rearrangement joins TRBV5-5 to TRBJ2-5; D may be TRBD2 (6 bases). The germline V gene encodes CDR1 SGHKS and CDR2 YYEKEE (reference sequence). The V gene lost 0 bases and the J gene lost 2 bases, with 11 bases spanning the gap. The length of the CDR3 is 15 residues. In DNA, the CDR3 is TGTGCCAGCAGCTTGGCGGTAGCGGCTCAAGAGACCCAGTACTTC. Its translation: CASSLAVAAQETQYF.

The gene calls are TRBV2 and TRBJ1-1; 9 bases are a match to TRBD1. Trimming took 6 bases from V and 1 from J; bases not matched to a gene: 9. Germline loops: CDR1 SNHLY, CDR2 FYNNEI. The CDR3 sequence is 16 residues long. The CDR3 loop is CASSTPGTGPNTEAFF. CDR3 in DNA: TGTGCCAGCAGCACTCCCGGGACAGGGCCGAACACTGAAGCTTTCTTT.

The J gene is TRBJ2-1, the V gene TRBV28; tentatively, D is TRBD1 or TRBD2 (6 bases each). Germline V CDR1 and CDR2: MDHEN, SYDVKM. The CDR3 extends over 16 amino acids. Trimming took off 5 bases at V and 1 base at J, with 15 bases between the two ends. The CDR3 protein is CASSPYEGGSYNEQFF. CDR3 sequence (DNA): TGTGCCAGCAGTCCCTATGAGGGGGGTTCCTACAATGAGCAGTTCTTC.